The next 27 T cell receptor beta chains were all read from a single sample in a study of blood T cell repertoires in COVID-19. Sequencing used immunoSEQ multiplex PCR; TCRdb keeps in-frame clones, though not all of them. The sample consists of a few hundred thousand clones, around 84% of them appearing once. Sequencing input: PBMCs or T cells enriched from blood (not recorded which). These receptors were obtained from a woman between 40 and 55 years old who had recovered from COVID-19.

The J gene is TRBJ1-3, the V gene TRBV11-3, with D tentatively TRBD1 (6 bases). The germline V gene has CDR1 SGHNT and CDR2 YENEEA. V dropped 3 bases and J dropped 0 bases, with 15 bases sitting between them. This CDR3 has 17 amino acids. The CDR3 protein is CASSFRGGLPSGNTIYF. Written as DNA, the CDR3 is TGTGCCAGCAGCTTCAGGGGCGGACTTCCCTCTGGAAACACCATATATTTT.

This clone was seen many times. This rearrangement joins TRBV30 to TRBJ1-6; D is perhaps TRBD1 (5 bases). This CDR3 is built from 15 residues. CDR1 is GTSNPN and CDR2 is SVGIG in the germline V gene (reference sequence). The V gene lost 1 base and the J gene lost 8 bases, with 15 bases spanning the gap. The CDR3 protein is CAWSGGLLVDSPLHF. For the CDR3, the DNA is TGTGCCTGGAGTGGGGGACTATTAGTTGATTCACCCCTCCACTTT.

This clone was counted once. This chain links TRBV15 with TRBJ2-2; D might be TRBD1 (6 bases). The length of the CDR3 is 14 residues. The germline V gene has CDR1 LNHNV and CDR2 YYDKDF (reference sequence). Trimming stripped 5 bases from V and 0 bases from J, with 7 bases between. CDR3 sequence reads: CATSGQPNTGELFF. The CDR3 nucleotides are TGTGCCACCAGCGGACAGCCGAACACCGGGGAGCTGTTTTTT.

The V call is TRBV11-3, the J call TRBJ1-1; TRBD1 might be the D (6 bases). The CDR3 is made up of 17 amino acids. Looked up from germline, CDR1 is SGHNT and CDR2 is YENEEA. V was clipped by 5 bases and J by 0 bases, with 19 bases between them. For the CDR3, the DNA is TGTGCCAGCAGCCAGGACAGCGTTTCCCTCATGAACACTGAAGCTTTCTTT. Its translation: CASSQDSVSLMNTEAFF. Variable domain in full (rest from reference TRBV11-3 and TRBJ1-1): EAGVVQSPRYKIIEKKQPVAFWCNPISGHNTLYWYLQNLGQGPELLIRYENEEAVDDSQLPKDRFSAERLKGVDSTLKIQPAELGDSAVYLCASSQDSVSLMNTEAFFGQGTRLTVV.

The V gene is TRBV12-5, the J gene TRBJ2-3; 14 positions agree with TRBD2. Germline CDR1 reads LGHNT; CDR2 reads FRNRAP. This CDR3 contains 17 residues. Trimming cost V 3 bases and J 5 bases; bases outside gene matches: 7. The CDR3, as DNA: TGTGCTAGTGGTTTTGACCGGGGACTAGCGGGAGTAGATACGCAGTATTTT. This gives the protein CASGFDRGLAGVDTQYF.

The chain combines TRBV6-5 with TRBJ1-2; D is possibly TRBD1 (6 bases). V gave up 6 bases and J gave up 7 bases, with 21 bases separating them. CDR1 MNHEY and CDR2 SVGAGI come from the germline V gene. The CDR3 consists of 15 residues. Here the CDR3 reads CASRTSGGLGTGYTF. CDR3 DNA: TGTGCCAGCAGGACATCTGGGGGCCTCGGTACTGGCTACACCTTC.

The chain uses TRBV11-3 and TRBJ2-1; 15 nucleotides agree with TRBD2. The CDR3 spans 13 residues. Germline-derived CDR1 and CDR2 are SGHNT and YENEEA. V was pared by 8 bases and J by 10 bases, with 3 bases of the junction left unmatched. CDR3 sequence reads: CASGTSGRQEQFF. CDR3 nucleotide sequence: TGTGCCAGCGGGACTAGCGGGAGGCAGGAGCAGTTCTTC.

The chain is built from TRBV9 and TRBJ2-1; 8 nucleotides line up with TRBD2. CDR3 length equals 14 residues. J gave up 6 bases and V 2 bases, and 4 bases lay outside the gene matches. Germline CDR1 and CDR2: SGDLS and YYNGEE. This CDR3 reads CASSVGAGVNEQFF. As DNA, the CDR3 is TGTGCCAGCAGCGTGGGAGCGGGAGTCAATGAGCAGTTCTTC. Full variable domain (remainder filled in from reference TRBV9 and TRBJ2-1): DSGVTQTPKHLITATGQRVTLRCSPRSGDLSVYWYQQSLDQGLQFLIQYYNGEERAKGNILERFSAQQFPDLHSELNLSSLELGDSALYFCASSVGAGVNEQFFGPGTRLTVL.

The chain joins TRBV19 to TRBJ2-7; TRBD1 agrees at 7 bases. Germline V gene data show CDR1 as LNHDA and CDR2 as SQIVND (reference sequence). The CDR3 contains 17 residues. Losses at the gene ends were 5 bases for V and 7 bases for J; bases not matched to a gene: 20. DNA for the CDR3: TGTGCCAGTAGTCTGGAGGAAGGGGGCAGTCCGGCGTGGGAGCAGTACTTC. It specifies CASSLEEGGSPAWEQYF.

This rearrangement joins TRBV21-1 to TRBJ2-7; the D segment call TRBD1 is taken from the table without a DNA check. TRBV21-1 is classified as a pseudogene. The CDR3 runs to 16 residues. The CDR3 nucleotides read TGTGCCACCCGGGACAGGGGGCGCTTTCTGAGGTACGAGCAGTACGTC. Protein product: CATRDRGRFLRYEQYV.

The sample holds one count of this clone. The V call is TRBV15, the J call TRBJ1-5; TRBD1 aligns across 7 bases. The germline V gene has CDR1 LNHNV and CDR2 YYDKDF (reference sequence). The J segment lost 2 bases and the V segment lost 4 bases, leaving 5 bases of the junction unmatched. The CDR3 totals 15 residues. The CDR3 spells CATSKHRGGNQPQHF. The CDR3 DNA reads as TGTGCCACCAGCAAACACAGGGGCGGCAATCAGCCCCAGCATTTT.

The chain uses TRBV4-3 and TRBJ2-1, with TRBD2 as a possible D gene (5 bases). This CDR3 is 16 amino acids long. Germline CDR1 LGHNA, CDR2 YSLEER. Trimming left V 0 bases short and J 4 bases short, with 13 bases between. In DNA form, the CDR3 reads TGCGCCAGCAGCCAAGAGGTGGGAGCAAGTTACAATGAGCAGTTCTTC. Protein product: CASSQEVGASYNEQFF.

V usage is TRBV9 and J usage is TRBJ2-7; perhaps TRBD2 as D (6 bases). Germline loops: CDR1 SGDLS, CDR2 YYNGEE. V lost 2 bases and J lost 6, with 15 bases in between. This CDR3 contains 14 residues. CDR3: CASSVTSRSAEQYF. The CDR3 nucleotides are TGTGCCAGCAGCGTGACTAGTAGATCAGCCGAGCAGTACTTC. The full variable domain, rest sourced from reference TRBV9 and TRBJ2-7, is DSGVTQTPKHLITATGQRVTLRCSPRSGDLSVYWYQQSLDQGLQFLIQYYNGEERAKGNILERFSAQQFPDLHSELNLSSLELGDSALYFCASSVTSRSAEQYFGPGTRLTVT.

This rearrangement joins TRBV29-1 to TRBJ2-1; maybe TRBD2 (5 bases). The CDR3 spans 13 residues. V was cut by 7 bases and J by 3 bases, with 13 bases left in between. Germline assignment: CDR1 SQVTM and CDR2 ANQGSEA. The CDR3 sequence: CSGFERRYNEQFF. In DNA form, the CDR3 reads TGCAGCGGTTTCGAGCGGCGCTACAATGAGCAGTTCTTC.

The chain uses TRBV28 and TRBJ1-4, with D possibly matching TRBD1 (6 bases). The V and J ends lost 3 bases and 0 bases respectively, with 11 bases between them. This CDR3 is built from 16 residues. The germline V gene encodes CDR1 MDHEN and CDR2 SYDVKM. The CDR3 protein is CASSFNRAPTNEKLFF. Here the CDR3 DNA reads TGTGCCAGCAGTTTCAACAGGGCCCCAACTAATGAAAAACTGTTTTTT.

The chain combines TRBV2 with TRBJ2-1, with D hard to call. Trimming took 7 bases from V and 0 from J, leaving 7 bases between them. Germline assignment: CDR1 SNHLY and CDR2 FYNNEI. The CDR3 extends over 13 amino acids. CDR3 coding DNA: TGTGCCAGCAATCAGGTCTCCTACAATGAGCAGTTCTTC. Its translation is CASNQVSYNEQFF.

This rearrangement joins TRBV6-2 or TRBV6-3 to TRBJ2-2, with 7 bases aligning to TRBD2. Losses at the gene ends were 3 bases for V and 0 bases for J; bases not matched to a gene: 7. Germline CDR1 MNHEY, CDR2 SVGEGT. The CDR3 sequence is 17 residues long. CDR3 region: CASSYPLLAANTGELFF. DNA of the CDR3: TGTGCCAGCAGTTATCCCCTCCTAGCGGCGAACACCGGGGAGCTGTTTTTT.

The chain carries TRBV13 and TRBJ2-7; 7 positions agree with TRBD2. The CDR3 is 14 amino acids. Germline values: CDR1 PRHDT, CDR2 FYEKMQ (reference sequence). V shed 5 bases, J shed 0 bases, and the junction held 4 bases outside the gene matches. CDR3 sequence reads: CASSLRLASYEQYF. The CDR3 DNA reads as TGTGCCAGCAGCCTTCGACTAGCCTCCTACGAGCAGTACTTC.

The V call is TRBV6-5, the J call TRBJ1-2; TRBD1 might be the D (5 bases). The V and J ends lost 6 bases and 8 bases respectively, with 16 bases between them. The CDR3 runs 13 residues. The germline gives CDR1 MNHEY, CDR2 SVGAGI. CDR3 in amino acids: CASSPSGGAGYTF. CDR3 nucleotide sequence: TGTGCCAGCAGCCCAAGCGGAGGGGCCGGCTACACCTTC.

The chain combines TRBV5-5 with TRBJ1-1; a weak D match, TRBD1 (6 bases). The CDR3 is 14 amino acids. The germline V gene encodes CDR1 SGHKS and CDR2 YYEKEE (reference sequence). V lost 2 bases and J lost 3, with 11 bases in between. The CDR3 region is CASSLQGGDTEAFF. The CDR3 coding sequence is TGTGCCAGCAGCTTACAGGGTGGGGACACTGAAGCTTTCTTT.

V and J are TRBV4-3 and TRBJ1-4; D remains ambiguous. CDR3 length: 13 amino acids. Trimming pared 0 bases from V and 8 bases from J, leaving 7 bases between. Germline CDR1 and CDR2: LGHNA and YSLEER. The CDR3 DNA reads TGCGCCAGCAGCCAAGACCCGGGGGAAAAACTGTTTTTT. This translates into CASSQDPGEKLFF.

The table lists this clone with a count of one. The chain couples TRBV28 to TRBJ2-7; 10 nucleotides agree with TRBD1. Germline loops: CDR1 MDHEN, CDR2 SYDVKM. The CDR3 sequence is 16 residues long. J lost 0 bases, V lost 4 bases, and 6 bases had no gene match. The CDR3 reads CASSYRTGGSSYEQYV. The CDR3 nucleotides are TGTGCCAGCAGTTACCGGACAGGGGGGAGCTCCTACGAGCAGTACGTC.

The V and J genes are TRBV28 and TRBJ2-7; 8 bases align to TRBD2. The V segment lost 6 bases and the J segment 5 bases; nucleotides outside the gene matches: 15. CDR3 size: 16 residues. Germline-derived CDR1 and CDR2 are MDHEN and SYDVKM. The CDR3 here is CASSLIMAGGLDEQYF. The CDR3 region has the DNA TGTGCCAGCAGCCTCATAATGGCGGGAGGATTGGACGAGCAGTACTTC.

The CDR3 DNA sequence: TGTGCCAGCAGCTTCCTAGCAGGGACTAGCACAGATACGCAGTATTTT. It specifies CASSFLAGTSTDTQYF. The genes are TRBV7-9 and TRBJ2-3; D might be TRBD2 (6 bases). There are 16 residues in the CDR3. CDR1 and CDR2 from the germline V gene are SEHNR and FQNEAQ (reference sequence). V lost 3 bases, J lost 0 bases, and 13 bases lay in between. Based on the CDR3 plus reference TRBV7-9 and TRBJ2-3, the full variable domain is DTGVSQNPRHKITKRGQNVTFRCDPISEHNRLYWYRQTLGQGPEFLTYFQNEAQLEKSRLLSDRFSAERPKGSFSTLEIQRTEQGDSAMYLCASSFLAGTSTDTQYFGPGTRLTVL.

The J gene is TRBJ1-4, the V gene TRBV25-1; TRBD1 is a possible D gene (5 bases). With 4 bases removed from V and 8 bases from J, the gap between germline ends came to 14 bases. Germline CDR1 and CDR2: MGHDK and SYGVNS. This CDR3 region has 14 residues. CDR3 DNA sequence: TGTGCCAGCAGTGTAGGAGGGGTCGGGGAAAAACTGTTTTTT. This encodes CASSVGGVGEKLFF.

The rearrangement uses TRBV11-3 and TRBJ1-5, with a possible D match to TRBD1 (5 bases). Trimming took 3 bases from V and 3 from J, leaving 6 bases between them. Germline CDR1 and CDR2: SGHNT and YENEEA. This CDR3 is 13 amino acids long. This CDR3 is CASSLDTNQPQHF. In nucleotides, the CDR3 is TGTGCCAGCAGCTTGGACACCAATCAGCCCCAGCATTTT.

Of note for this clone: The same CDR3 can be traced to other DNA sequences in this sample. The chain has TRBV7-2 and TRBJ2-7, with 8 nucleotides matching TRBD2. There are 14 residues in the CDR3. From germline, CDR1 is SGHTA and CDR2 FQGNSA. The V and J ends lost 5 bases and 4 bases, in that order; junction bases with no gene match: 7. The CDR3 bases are TGTGCCAGCAGCCTGGCGGGGGGACCGTACGAGCAGTACTTC. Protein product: CASSLAGGPYEQYF.